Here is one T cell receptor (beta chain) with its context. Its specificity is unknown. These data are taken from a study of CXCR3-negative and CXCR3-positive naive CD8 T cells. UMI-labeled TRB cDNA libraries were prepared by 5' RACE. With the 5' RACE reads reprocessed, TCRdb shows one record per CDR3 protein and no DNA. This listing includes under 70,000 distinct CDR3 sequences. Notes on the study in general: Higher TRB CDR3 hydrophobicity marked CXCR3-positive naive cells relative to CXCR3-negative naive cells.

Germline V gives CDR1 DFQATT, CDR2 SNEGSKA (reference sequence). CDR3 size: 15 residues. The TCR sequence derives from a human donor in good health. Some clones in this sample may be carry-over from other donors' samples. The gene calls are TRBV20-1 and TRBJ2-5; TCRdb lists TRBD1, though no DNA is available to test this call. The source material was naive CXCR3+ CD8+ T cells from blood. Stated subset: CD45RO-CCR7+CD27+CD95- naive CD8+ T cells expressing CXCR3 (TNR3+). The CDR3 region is CSARGPSGTEETQYF.